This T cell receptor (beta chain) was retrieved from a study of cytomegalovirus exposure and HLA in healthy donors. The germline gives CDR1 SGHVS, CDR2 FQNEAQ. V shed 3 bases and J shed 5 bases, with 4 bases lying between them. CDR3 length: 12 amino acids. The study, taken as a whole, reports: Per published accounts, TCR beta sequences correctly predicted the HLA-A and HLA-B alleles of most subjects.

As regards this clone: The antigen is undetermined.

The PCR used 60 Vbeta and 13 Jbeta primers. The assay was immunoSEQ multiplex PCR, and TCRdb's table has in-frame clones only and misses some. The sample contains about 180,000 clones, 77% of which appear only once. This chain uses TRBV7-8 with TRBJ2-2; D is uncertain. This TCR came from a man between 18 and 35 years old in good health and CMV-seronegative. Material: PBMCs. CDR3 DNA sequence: TGTGCCAGCAGCTTTTCAACCGGGGAGCTGTTTTTT. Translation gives CASSFSTGELFF. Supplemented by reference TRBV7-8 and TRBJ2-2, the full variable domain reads GAGVSQSPRYKVAKRGQDVALRCDPISGHVSLFWYQQALGQGPEFLTYFQNEAQLDKSGLPSDRFFAERPEGSVSTLKIQRTQQEDSAVYLCASSFSTGELFFGEGSRLTVL.